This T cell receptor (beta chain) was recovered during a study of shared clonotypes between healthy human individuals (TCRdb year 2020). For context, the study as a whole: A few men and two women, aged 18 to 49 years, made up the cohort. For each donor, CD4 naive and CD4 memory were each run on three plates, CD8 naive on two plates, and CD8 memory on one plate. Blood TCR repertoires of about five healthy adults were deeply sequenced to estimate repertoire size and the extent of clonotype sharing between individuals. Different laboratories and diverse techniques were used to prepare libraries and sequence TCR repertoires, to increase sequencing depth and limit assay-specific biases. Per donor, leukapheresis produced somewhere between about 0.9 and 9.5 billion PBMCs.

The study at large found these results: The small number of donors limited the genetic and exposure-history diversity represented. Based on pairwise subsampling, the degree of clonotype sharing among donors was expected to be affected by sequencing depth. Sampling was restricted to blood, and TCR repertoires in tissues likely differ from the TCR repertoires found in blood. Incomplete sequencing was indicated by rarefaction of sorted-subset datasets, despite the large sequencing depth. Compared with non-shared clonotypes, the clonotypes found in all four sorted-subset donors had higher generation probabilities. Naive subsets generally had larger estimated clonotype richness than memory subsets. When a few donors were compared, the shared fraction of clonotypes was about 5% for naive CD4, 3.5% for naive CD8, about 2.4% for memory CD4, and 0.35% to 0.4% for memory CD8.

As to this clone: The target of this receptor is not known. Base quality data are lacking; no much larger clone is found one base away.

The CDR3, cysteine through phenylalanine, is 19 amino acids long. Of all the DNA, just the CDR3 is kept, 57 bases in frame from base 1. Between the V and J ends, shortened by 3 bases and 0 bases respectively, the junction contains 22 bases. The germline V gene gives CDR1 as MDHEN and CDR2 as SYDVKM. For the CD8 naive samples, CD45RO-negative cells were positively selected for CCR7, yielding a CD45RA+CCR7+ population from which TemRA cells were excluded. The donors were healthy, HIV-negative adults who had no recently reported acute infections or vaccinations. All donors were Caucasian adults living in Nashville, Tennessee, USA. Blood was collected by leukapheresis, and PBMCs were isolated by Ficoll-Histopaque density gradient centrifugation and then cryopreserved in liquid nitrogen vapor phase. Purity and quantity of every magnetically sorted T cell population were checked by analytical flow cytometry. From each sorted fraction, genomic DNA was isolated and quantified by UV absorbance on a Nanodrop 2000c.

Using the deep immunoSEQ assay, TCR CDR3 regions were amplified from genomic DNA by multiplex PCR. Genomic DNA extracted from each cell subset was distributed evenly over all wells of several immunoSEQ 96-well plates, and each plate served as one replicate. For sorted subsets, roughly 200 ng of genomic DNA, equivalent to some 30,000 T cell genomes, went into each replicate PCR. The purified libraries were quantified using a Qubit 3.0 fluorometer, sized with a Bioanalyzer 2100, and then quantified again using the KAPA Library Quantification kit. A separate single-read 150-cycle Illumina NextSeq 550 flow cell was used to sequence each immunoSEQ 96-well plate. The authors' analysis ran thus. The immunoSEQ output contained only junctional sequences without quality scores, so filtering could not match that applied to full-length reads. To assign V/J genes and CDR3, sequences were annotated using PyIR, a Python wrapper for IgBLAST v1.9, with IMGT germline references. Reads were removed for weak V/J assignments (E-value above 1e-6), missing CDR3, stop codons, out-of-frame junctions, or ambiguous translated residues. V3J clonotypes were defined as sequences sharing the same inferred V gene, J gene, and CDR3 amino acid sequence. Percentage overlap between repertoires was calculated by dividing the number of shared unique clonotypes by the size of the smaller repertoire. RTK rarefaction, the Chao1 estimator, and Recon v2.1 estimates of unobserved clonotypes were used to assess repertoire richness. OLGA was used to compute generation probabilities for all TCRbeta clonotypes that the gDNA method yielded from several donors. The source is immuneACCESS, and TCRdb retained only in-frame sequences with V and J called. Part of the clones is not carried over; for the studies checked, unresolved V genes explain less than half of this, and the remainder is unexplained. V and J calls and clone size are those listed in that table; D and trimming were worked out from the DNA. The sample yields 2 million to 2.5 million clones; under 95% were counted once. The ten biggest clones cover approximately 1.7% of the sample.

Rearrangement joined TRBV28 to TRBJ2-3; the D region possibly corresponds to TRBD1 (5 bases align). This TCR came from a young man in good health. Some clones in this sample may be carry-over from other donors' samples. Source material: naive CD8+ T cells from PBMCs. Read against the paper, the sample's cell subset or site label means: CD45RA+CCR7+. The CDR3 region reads CASSFMNARGAASTDTQYF. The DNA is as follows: TGTGCCAGCAGTTTTATGAACGCCCGTGGGGCGGCTAGCACAGATACGCAGTATTTT.